The 18 T cell receptor beta chains given below trace back to one sample, sequenced in a study of CD4 T cell repertoires in COVID-19. Sequenced by immunoSEQ multiplex PCR; TCRdb stores in-frame clones only, minus some. The sample lists about 75,000 clones; roughly four fifths were seen once. This material consisted of CD4+ T cells from peripheral blood, taken after recovery from COVID-19. The source of these receptors is a human donor who had COVID-19.

V and J are TRBV6-6 and TRBJ2-1; 7 bases are a match to TRBD1. The germline CDR1 and CDR2 sequences are MNHNY and SVGAGI (reference sequence). This CDR3 has 13 amino acids. V was pared by 1 base and J by 10 bases, with 4 bases of the junction left unmatched. The DNA for the CDR3 is TGTGCCAGCAGTTACTACAGGGGAAGAGAGCAGTTCTTC. Protein product: CASSYYRGREQFF.

The chain has TRBV7-9 and TRBJ2-3; 9 bases agree with TRBD1. V was pared by 1 base and J by 8 bases, with 19 bases of the junction left unmatched. The germline V gene has CDR1 SEHNR and CDR2 FQNEAQ (reference sequence). The CDR3 totals 19 residues. The CDR3 spells CASSLGSSSSRDRAGTQYF. CDR3 coding DNA: TGTGCCAGCAGCTTAGGATCTTCCTCAAGCCGGGACAGGGCCGGTACGCAGTATTTT. Based on the CDR3 plus reference TRBV7-9 and TRBJ2-3, the full variable domain is DTGVSQNPRHKITKRGQNVTFRCDPISEHNRLYWYRQTLGQGPEFLTYFQNEAQLEKSRLLSDRFSAERPKGSFSTLEIQRTEQGDSAMYLCASSLGSSSSRDRAGTQYFGPGTRLTVL.

CDR3 nucleotide sequence: TGTGCCAGCAGCTTACAGGGCTTGGGCGAGCAGTACTTC. Translation: CASSLQGLGEQYF. The V and J genes are TRBV7-9 and TRBJ2-7, with a weak D call TRBD1 (5 bases). V was clipped by 2 bases and J by 6 bases, with 11 bases between them. CDR1 is SEHNR and CDR2 is FQNEAQ in the germline V gene (reference sequence). CDR3 size: 13 residues.

The chain combines TRBV5-1 with TRBJ2-2; 7 positions match TRBD2. This CDR3 contains 15 residues. The J segment lost 3 bases and the V segment lost 6 bases, leaving 8 bases of the junction unmatched. Germline V gene data show CDR1 as SGHRS and CDR2 as YFSETQ. The DNA for the CDR3 is TGCGCCAGCAAGCTCACCGCGGGAGACACCGGGGAGCTGTTTTTT. This sequence encodes CASKLTAGDTGELFF.

The chain employs TRBV5-1 and TRBJ1-1; TRBD1 matches 7 bases. This CDR3 is built from 14 residues. V was pared by 7 bases and J by 0 bases, with 6 bases of the junction left unmatched. The V gene's germline CDR1 is SGHRS and CDR2 YFSETQ. The CDR3 reads CASGSTGLNTEAFF. The DNA for the CDR3 is TGCGCCAGCGGGTCGACAGGGCTGAACACTGAAGCTTTCTTT.

This chain joins TRBV18 and TRBJ2-1; TRBD1 matches 9 bases. The CDR3 runs 17 residues. J lost 6 bases, V lost 0 bases, and 9 bases had no gene match. Germline V gene data show CDR1 as KGHSH and CDR2 as LQKENI. The DNA for the CDR3 is TGTGCCAGCTCACCACCGGGACAGGGTACCGGCTTCAATGAGCAGTTCTTC. It yields the protein CASSPPGQGTGFNEQFF.

V usage is TRBV4-1 and J usage is TRBJ2-3; D is uncertain. The CDR3 has 16 residues. The V end lost 0 bases, the J end lost 1 base, and 11 bases lay between the germline ends. Germline-derived CDR1 and CDR2 are MGHRA and YSYEKL. The CDR3 DNA is TGCGCCAGCAGCCAAGATGGGTCTGCCCGCACAGATACGCAGTATTTT. Translation gives CASSQDGSARTDTQYF.

The chain recombines TRBV30 with TRBJ2-3; tentative D call: TRBD2 (6 bases). CDR1 and CDR2 from the germline V gene are GTSNPN and SVGIG (reference sequence). The CDR3 runs 16 residues. V lost 0 bases to trimming and J lost 0 bases, with 13 bases between them. In nucleotides, the CDR3 is TGTGCCTGGAGTGTATTCAGGGCGGGGAGCACAGATACGCAGTATTTT. Its translation: CAWSVFRAGSTDTQYF.

This chain joins TRBV5-1 and TRBJ2-5, with TRBD2 identical over 7 bases. Unmatched junction bases numbered 5, after V lost 4 bases and J lost 2 bases. Germline CDR1 is SGHRS and CDR2 is YFSETQ. The CDR3 has 14 residues. The CDR3 DNA reads as TGCGCCAGCAGCAGAGGACTAGTTCAAGAGACCCAGTACTTC. It codes for CASSRGLVQETQYF.

CDR3 DNA sequence: TGTGCCAGCAGCTTAGACCCAGTCAACCAAGAGACCCAGTACTTC. This sequence encodes CASSLDPVNQETQYF. J is TRBJ2-5 and V is TRBV5-4; no clear D gene. CDR1 and CDR2 from the germline V gene are SGHNT and YYREEE (reference sequence). V lost 2 bases, J lost 0 bases, and 11 bases lay in between. The CDR3 is made up of 15 amino acids.

This clone appeared a few times. This specimen includes other DNA sequences encoding the same CDR3. The genes are TRBV30 and TRBJ2-7; D is perhaps TRBD1 (5 bases). The ends were cut back, 0 bases at V and 4 bases at J, with 16 bases in the middle. Germline lookup yields CDR1 GTSNPN and CDR2 SVGIG (reference sequence). The CDR3 consists of 15 residues. The CDR3 spells CAWSVGSGIVYEQYF. The CDR3, as DNA: TGTGCCTGGAGTGTAGGGTCAGGGATTGTGTACGAGCAGTACTTC.

The genes are TRBV18 and TRBJ2-7; the D gene is possibly TRBD2 (6 bases). Per the germline V gene, CDR1 is KGHSH and CDR2 is LQKENI. The V gene lost 3 bases and the J gene lost 6 bases, with 9 bases spanning the gap. The CDR3 extends over 12 amino acids. The CDR3 reads CASSPRGFEQYF. The CDR3 nucleotides read TGTGCCAGCTCACCGCGGGGCTTCGAGCAGTACTTC.

The chain combines TRBV5-1 with TRBJ1-6, with D unresolved. Between the trimmed V and J ends, which lost 0 bases and 7 bases, there was a span of 14 bases. Germline V CDR1 and CDR2: SGHRS, YFSETQ. The CDR3 contains 16 residues. The CDR3 spells CASSLAETGYNSPLHF. DNA of the CDR3: TGCGCCAGCAGCTTGGCCGAAACGGGCTACAATTCACCCCTCCACTTT. The whole variable domain, remainder taken from reference TRBV5-1 and TRBJ1-6, is KAGVTQTPRYLIKTRGQQVTLSCSPISGHRSVSWYQQTPGQGLQFLFEYFSETQRNKGNFPGRFSGRQFSNSRSEMNVSTLELGDSALYLCASSLAETGYNSPLHFGNGTRLTVT.

The rearrangement joins TRBV24-1 to TRBJ2-3, with unresolved D. V was shortened by 9 bases and J by 0 bases, with 9 bases between the two germline ends. CDR3 length: 13 residues. Germline values: CDR1 KGHDR, CDR2 SFDVKD. The CDR3 DNA sequence: TGTGCCACCGAGTCCTCTAGCACAGATACGCAGTATTTT. It yields the protein CATESSSTDTQYF.

The chain combines TRBV3-1 (or the pseudogene TRBV3-2) with TRBJ1-2; D is uncertain. V was clipped by 3 bases and J by 7 bases, with 12 bases between them. The CDR3 length is 13 residues. Germline V gives CDR1 LGHDT, CDR2 YNNKEL (reference sequence). The DNA of the CDR3 is TGTGCCAGCAGCCATAGGGAGAAGAGTGGCTACACCTTC. Its translation: CASSHREKSGYTF.

The rearrangement joins TRBV5-1 to TRBJ1-2; D call uncertain. The V gene's germline CDR1 is SGHRS and CDR2 YFSETQ. With 7 bases removed from V and 4 bases from J, the gap between germline ends came to 11 bases. This CDR3 is built from 12 residues. The CDR3 coding sequence is TGCGCCAGCGGAGAGGACTTCTATGGCTACACCTTC. Translating gives CASGEDFYGYTF.

The V call is TRBV19, the J call TRBJ2-5, with a possible D match to TRBD1 (8 bases). Germline-derived CDR1 and CDR2 are LNHDA and SQIVND (reference sequence). The V gene lost 10 bases and the J gene lost 5 bases, with 14 bases spanning the gap. The CDR3 runs to 12 residues. CDR3 bases: TGTGCCACTACAGGGGGGGGTGAGACCCAGTACTTC. Translating gives CATTGGGETQYF.

V gene TRBV2 combines with J gene TRBJ1-1; 7 nucleotides agree with TRBD1. The CDR3 runs to 17 residues. Unmatched junction bases numbered 18, after V lost 4 bases and J lost 7 bases. CDR1 is SNHLY, CDR2 FYNNEI, per germline. CDR3 amino acids: CASSGGGVRDRENEAFF. DNA for the CDR3: TGTGCCAGCAGTGGAGGGGGGGTGAGGGACAGAGAAAATGAAGCTTTCTTT.